This TCR beta chain emerged from a study of blood T cell repertoires in COVID-19. Authors' methods: Cell counts per sample came from amplifying reference gene primers. Libraries were prepared by immunoSEQ multiplex PCR; TCRdb keeps only in-frame clonotypes and omits some of them. V and J calls and clone size follow that table, whereas D and trimming were derived from the DNA. This table has 100,000 or so clones, about 91% appearing once. The CDR3 has 14 residues. Germline CDR1 is LNHDA and CDR2 is SQIVND (reference sequence). The junction had 6 bases not matched to a gene; V was cut back by 5 bases and J by 3 bases.

The clonotype was recovered from a man in his forties or fifties with acute or convalescent COVID-19. The sample taken for sequencing was peripheral blood. V and J are TRBV19 and TRBJ1-1, with 7 nucleotides matching TRBD1. As DNA, the CDR3 is TGTGCCAGTAGTCCACGGACAGGCTACACTGAAGCTTTCTTT. As protein: CASSPRTGYTEAFF.